Given below is one TCR beta chain in context. Its antigen is not known. V lost 6 bases to trimming and J lost 0 bases, with 11 bases between them. The CDR3 runs to 14 residues. CDR1 KGHSH and CDR2 LQKENI come from the germline V gene. This entry comes from a study of T cell responses to AZD1222 COVID-19 vaccine. Sequencing was performed with immunoSEQ multiplex PCR; in TCRdb, only in-frame clones are kept and a portion is missing. The data contain tens of thousands of clones, more than 70% of them singletons. Study-wide results and caveats: Baseline seropositivity characterized only a handful of AZD1222 recipients.

The sample was peripheral blood, taken on day 0 of AZD1222 vaccination. The receptor comes from an adult in good health. The chain recombines TRBV18 with TRBJ1-1; D is unclear. The DNA of the CDR3 is TGTGCCAGCTCCCGCGCAACTTTGAACACTGAAGCTTTCTTT. Translating it yields CASSRATLNTEAFF.